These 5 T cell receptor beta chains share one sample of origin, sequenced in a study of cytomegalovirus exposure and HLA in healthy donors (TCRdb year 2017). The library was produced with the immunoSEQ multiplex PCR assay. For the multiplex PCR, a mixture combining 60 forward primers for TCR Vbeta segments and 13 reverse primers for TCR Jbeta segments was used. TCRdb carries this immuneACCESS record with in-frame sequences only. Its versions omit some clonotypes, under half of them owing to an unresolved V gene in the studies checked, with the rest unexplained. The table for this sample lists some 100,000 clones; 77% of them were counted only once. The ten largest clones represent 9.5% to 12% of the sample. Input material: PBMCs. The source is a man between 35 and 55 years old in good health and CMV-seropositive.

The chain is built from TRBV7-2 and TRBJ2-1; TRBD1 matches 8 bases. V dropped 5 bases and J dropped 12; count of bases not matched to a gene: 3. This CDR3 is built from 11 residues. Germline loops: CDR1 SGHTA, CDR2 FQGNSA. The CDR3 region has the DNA TGTGCCAGCAGCCTTGACAGGGGGCAGTTCTTC. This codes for CASSLDRGQFF.

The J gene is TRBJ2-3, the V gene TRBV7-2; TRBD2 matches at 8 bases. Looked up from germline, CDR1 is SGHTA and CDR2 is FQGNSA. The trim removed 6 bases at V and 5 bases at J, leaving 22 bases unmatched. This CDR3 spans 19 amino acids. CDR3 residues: CASRLSATAAGARGDTQYF. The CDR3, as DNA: TGTGCCAGCAGGCTTAGCGCCACGGCAGCGGGGGCCCGGGGAGATACGCAGTATTTT.

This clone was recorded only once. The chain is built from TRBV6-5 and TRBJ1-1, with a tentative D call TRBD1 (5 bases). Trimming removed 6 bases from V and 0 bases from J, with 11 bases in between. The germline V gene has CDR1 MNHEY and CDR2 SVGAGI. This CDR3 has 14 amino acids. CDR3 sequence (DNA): TGTGCCAGCAGAGCGGGACGGGTGAACACTGAAGCTTTCTTT. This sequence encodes CASRAGRVNTEAFF.

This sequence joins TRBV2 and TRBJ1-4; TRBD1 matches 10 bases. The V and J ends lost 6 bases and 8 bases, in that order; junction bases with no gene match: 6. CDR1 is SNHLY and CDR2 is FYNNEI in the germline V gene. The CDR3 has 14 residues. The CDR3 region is CASSRDRGQEKLFF. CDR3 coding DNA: TGTGCCAGCAGCCGGGACAGGGGTCAAGAAAAACTGTTTTTT. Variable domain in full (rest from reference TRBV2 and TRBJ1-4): EPEVTQTPSHQVTQMGQEVILRCVPISNHLYFYWYRQILGQKVEFLVSFYNNEISEKSEIFDDQFSVERPDGSNFTLKIRSTKLEDSAMYFCASSRDRGQEKLFFGSGTQLSVL.

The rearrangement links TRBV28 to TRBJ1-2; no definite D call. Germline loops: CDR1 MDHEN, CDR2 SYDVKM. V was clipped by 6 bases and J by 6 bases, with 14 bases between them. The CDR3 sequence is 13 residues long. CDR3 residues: CASSNQVFHGYTF. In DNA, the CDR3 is TGTGCCAGCAGCAACCAGGTTTTCCATGGCTACACCTTC.